This is a list of T cell receptor beta chains from one sample in a study of OX40 agonist ivuxolimab in advanced cancers. Generated by immunoSEQ multiplex PCR, the TCRdb table keeps only in-frame clones and is missing some. Of 80,000 or so clones detected, 85% to 95% appear once; the ten largest clones hold roughly an eighth. Sample: CD4+ or CD8+ T cells sorted from blood, taken in a trial of the OX40 agonist ivuxolimab. The receptors come from an adult with an advanced solid tumor such as melanoma, head and neck, liver or kidney cancer. Both conserved end residues are part of each CDR3. Fields, in order: V gene, CDR3 length, J gene, clone size, D gene, CDR3 protein, CDR3 DNA. A D gene is named only where the DNA matches it firmly. Clone sizes are given selectively: once, few, many, or a class where the clone is expanded.

TRBV5-4	17	TRBJ2-1	.	TRBD2	CAILTSGRSSSYNEQFF	TGTGCCATCCTTACTAGCGGGAGGTCTAGCTCCTACAATGAGCAGTTCTTC
TRBV7-8	14	TRBJ1-6	.	.	CASSLGSYNSPLHF	TGTGCCAGCAGCTTGGGCTCCTATAATTCACCCCTCCACTTT
TRBV28	15	TRBJ2-7	.	TRBD2	CASSQRGLADYEQYF	TGTGCCAGCAGTCAACGGGGACTAGCTGACTACGAGCAGTACTTC
TRBV6-5	14	TRBJ1-1	.	TRBD1	CASSSAGQGLPAFF	TGTGCCAGCAGTTCGGCGGGACAGGGTCTACCCGCTTTCTTT
TRBV28	18	TRBJ2-3	once	.	CASSFYAGDTRPGSTQYF	TGTGCCAGCAGTTTCTACGCGGGGGACACGCGACCTGGGTCCACGCAGTATTTT
TRBV7-2	12	TRBJ1-1	.	.	CASSLFRGEAFF	TGTGCCAGCAGCTTGTTCAGGGGAGAAGCTTTCTTT
TRBV25-1	12	TRBJ1-2	.	.	CASRSGTYGYTF	TGTGCCAGCCGAAGCGGGACCTATGGCTACACCTTC
TRBV27	17	TRBJ2-7	.	TRBD1	CASSGTGVFIGAYEQYF	TGTGCCAGCAGCGGGACAGGGGTGTTTATAGGGGCCTACGAGCAGTACTTC
TRBV14	16	TRBJ2-2	.	.	CASSQDGAGNTGELFF	TGTGCCAGCAGCCAAGACGGGGCTGGTAACACCGGGGAGCTGTTTTTT
TRBV5-6	12	TRBJ2-3	.	.	CASSLFTDTQYF	TGTGCCAGCAGCTTGTTCACAGATACGCAGTATTTT
TRBV9	16	TRBJ2-5	.	.	CASTPPAGGGRETQYF	TGTGCCAGCACCCCTCCCGCAGGCGGGGGCCGAGAGACCCAGTACTTC
TRBV19	13	TRBJ2-2	.	.	CASSPTNTGELFF	TGTGCCAGTAGTCCAACGAACACCGGGGAGCTGTTTTTT
TRBV29-1	12	TRBJ1-2	.	.	CSHGDRYYGYTF	TGCAGCCACGGAGACAGGTACTATGGCTACACCTTC
TRBV7-9	16	TRBJ1-1	.	.	CASSLGRLGGNTEAFF	TGTGCCAGCAGCTTAGGACGGCTTGGGGGGAACACTGAAGCTTTCTTT
TRBV27	15	TRBJ2-3	.	.	CASSLGAASTDTQYF	TGTGCCAGCAGTTTGGGGGCGGCGAGCACAGATACGCAGTATTTT
TRBV10-3	14	TRBJ1-1	.	.	CAISAIEANTEAFF	TGTGCCATCAGTGCAATAGAAGCGAACACTGAAGCTTTCTTT
TRBV4-1	13	TRBJ2-7	.	.	CASSLGTEYEQYF	TGCGCCAGCAGCCTTGGGACGGAATACGAGCAGTACTTC
TRBV4-3	17	TRBJ2-7	.	TRBD1	CASSQGPGTGVTYEQYF	TGCGCCAGCAGCCAGGGCCCCGGGACAGGGGTAACCTACGAGCAGTACTTC
TRBV7-9	15	TRBJ2-7	.	TRBD1	CASSPPGQGTYEQYF	TGTGCCAGCAGCCCTCCGGGACAGGGGACGTACGAGCAGTACTTC
TRBV28	14	TRBJ2-6	.	.	CASSFYSGANVLTF	TGTGCCAGCAGTTTCTACTCTGGGGCCAACGTCCTGACTTTC
TRBV28	13	TRBJ2-1	.	.	CASSSHWYNEQFF	TGTGCCAGCAGTTCTCATTGGTACAATGAGCAGTTCTTC
TRBV18	16	TRBJ2-1	.	.	CASSPSGAGTYNEQFF	TGTGCCAGCTCACCCAGTGGCGCGGGGACCTACAATGAGCAGTTCTTC
TRBV27	14	TRBJ2-7	.	TRBD1	CASQTGTVSHEQYF	TGTGCCAGCCAGACTGGGACAGTGTCGCACGAGCAGTACTTC
TRBV28	15	TRBJ2-7	.	TRBD2	CASRPGLAEYYEQYF	TGTGCCAGCCGACCGGGACTAGCGGAATACTACGAGCAGTACTTC
TRBV4-3	13	TRBJ2-7	.	.	CASSQDGPYEQYF	TGCGCCAGCAGCCAAGATGGCCCTTACGAGCAGTACTTC
TRBV27	18	TRBJ2-6	.	.	CASSLYQNWVAGANVLTF	TGTGCCAGCAGTTTATATCAGAATTGGGTGGCTGGGGCCAACGTCCTGACTTTC
TRBV19	13	TRBJ1-2	.	TRBD1	CASSGQGAPGYTF	TGTGCCAGTAGCGGACAGGGGGCGCCCGGCTACACCTTC
TRBV19	15	TRBJ2-7	.	.	CASSIEGRPSYEQYF	TGTGCCAGTAGTATAGAAGGCCGACCCTCCTACGAGCAGTACTTC
TRBV11-2	13	TRBJ2-2	.	.	CASSLRTTGELFF	TGTGCCAGCAGCTTACGGACCACCGGGGAGCTGTTTTTT
TRBV28	13	TRBJ1-3	once	.	CASSFRGGNTIYF	TGTGCCAGCAGTTTTAGAGGAGGAAACACCATATATTTT
TRBV9	12	TRBJ1-2	few	.	CASSVNSYGYTF	TGTGCCAGCAGCGTCAATAGCTATGGCTACACCTTC
TRBV4-1	16	TRBJ1-5	.	TRBD1	CASSQAFTGANQPQHF	TGCGCCAGCAGCCAAGCTTTCACAGGGGCCAATCAGCCCCAGCATTTT
TRBV28	14	TRBJ2-7	once	TRBD1	CASSVVGQTYEQYF	TGTGCCAGCAGTGTTGTGGGACAGACCTACGAGCAGTACTTC
TRBV5-1	16	TRBJ2-5	.	TRBD1	CASSSNSDRGEETQYF	TGCGCCAGCAGCTCGAACTCGGACAGGGGAGAAGAGACCCAGTACTTC
TRBV28	16	TRBJ2-1	.	TRBD1	CASSPLGQGALNEQFF	TGTGCCAGCAGCCCTCTCGGACAGGGGGCGCTGAATGAGCAGTTCTTC
TRBV27	13	TRBJ2-1	.	.	CASSYLGANEQFF	TGTGCCAGCAGTTACCTAGGGGCAAATGAGCAGTTCTTC
TRBV9	13	TRBJ2-2	.	.	CASSVAGTGELFF	TGTGCCAGCAGCGTAGCGGGAACCGGGGAGCTGTTTTTT
TRBV9	16	TRBJ2-3	.	TRBD1	CASSATGTGGPDTQYF	TGTGCCAGCAGCGCGACCGGGACAGGGGGCCCAGATACGCAGTATTTT
TRBV27	15	TRBJ1-1	.	.	CASSLLQGKETEAFF	TGTGCCAGCAGTTTGTTACAGGGAAAAGAGACTGAAGCTTTCTTT
TRBV4-3	17	TRBJ1-4	once	.	CASSQDQGTATNEKLFF	TGCGCCAGCAGCCAAGATCAAGGGACGGCAACTAATGAAAAACTGTTTTTT
TRBV7-2	17	TRBJ2-1	.	.	CASSLALSPLLGNEQFF	TGTGCCAGCAGCTTAGCGCTCTCCCCCTTACTAGGCAATGAGCAGTTCTTC
TRBV9	15	TRBJ1-1	.	.	CASSAPVGGNTEAFF	TGTGCCAGCAGCGCGCCGGTGGGGGGGAACACTGAAGCTTTCTTT
TRBV14	15	TRBJ2-1	.	TRBD2	CASSQGTSGRNEQFF	TGTGCCAGCAGCCAAGGGACTAGCGGGAGGAATGAGCAGTTCTTC
TRBV4-1	17	TRBJ2-2	.	TRBD1	CASSQWDRGFSSGELFF	TGCGCCAGCAGCCAATGGGACAGGGGTTTCAGTAGCGGGGAGCTGTTTTTT
TRBV29-1	14	TRBJ2-1	.	TRBD2	CSVEGGRSYNEQFF	TGCAGCGTTGAAGGCGGGAGATCTTACAATGAGCAGTTCTTC
TRBV7-6	13	TRBJ1-1	.	.	CASKLGGNTEAFF	TGTGCCAGCAAACTGGGGGGAAACACTGAAGCTTTCTTT
TRBV4-3	15	TRBJ2-7	.	.	CASSLIQASTYEQYF	TGCGCCAGCAGCCTTATCCAAGCGTCCACCTACGAGCAGTACTTC
TRBV4-1	15	TRBJ2-7	.	TRBD2	CASSFRLAENYEQYF	TGCGCCAGCAGCTTCCGACTAGCGGAAAATTACGAGCAGTACTTC
TRBV27	13	TRBJ1-2	once	.	CASSSRVGYGYTF	TGTGCCAGCAGTTCGAGGGTCGGCTATGGCTACACCTTC
TRBV7-8	16	TRBJ2-5	.	.	CASSPGTTIIQETQYF	TGTGCCAGCAGCCCTGGGACAACGATTATCCAAGAGACCCAGTACTTC
TRBV27	14	TRBJ2-2	.	TRBD1	CASSETGDTGELFF	TGTGCCAGCAGCGAGACAGGGGACACCGGGGAGCTGTTTTTT
TRBV5-1	12	TRBJ2-3	.	TRBD2	CASRGLAEEWYF	TGCGCCAGCAGGGGACTAGCGGAAGAATGGTATTTT
TRBV19	15	TRBJ2-3	once	TRBD1	CASTPSGGASDTQYF	TGTGCCAGTACCCCCTCAGGGGGCGCCTCGGATACGCAGTATTTT
TRBV28	16	TRBJ1-1	.	.	CASSSLVGTGYTEAFF	TGTGCCAGCAGTTCCCTTGTGGGGACGGGGTACACTGAAGCTTTCTTT
TRBV7-3	14	TRBJ2-7	.	.	CASSLTPGSHEQYF	TGTGCCAGCAGCTTAACTCCCGGGTCCCACGAGCAGTACTTC
TRBV4-1	18	TRBJ2-1	.	TRBD2	CASSQSPPEAGDVLEQFF	TGCGCCAGCAGCCAGTCCCCCCCGGAAGCGGGGGATGTGCTTGAGCAGTTCTTC